The entry below describes one T cell receptor beta chain. This record comes from a study of T cell changes during pregnancy in multiple sclerosis. TCRdb keeps only in-frame clones here, not all; method: immunoSEQ multiplex PCR. This table holds tens of thousands of clones, about 90% found once. Trimming took off 0 bases at V and 2 bases at J, with 11 bases between the two ends. There are 17 residues in the CDR3. Per the germline V gene, CDR1 is KGHSH and CDR2 is LQKENI. The source of this sequence is a female donor in good health, enrolled as a control in a pregnancy study. Sequenced here: peripheral blood, sampled in the first trimester of pregnancy. This chain uses TRBV18 with TRBJ2-6, with D possibly TRBD1 on 5 matching bases. The CDR3 region is CASSPPKGETGANVLTF. CDR3 nucleotide sequence: TGTGCCAGCTCACCACCGAAAGGGGAAACTGGGGCCAACGTCCTGACTTTC.